This is a list of T cell receptor beta chains from one sample in a study of blood T cell repertoires in COVID-19. Here immunoSEQ multiplex PCR was the method, and the copy in TCRdb shows in-frame clones only, minus some. The sample contains fewer than 400,000 clones, approximately 91% of which appear only once. The sequencing input was PBMCs or T cells enriched from blood (not recorded which). These receptors were collected from a man between 60 and 70 years old who had recovered from COVID-19. Each CDR3 is given with its conserved first and last residue. The order of the fields is J gene, V gene, clone size, D gene, CDR3 DNA, CDR3 protein. The D gene is left open where the match is weak. For some rows the clone size is stated as once, few or many, or as a class when expanded; others skip it.

TRBJ2-7,TRBV24-1,.,TRBD2,TGTGCCACCAGTGACCCACGGACTAGAACCTCCGAGCAGTACTTC,CATSDPRTRTSEQYF
TRBJ2-7,TRBV5-1,.,.,TGCGCCAGCAGCCCGAACAGCGGGCGGGAGCAGTACTTC,CASSPNSGREQYF
TRBJ2-3,TRBV5-1,.,TRBD1,TGCGCCAGCACGGGACAGGGGGAGGTTACGCAGTATTTT,CASTGQGEVTQYF
TRBJ2-5,TRBV10-3,.,TRBD1,TGTGCCATCAGAAAACCGGGACAGGGAGAGACCCAGTACTTC,CAIRKPGQGETQYF
TRBJ2-7,TRBV6-5,.,TRBD2,TGTGCCAGCAGTCCGGGAGGACCCTACGAGCAGTACTTC,CASSPGGPYEQYF
TRBJ2-7,TRBV5-1,.,TRBD2,TGCGCCAGCCGGACTAGCGGTAGCTCCTACGAGCAGTACTTC,CASRTSGSSYEQYF
TRBJ1-1,TRBV12-3/TRBV12-4,.,.,TGTGCCAGCAGTTCCACAGCGAGGGCTGAAGCTTTCTTT,CASSSTARAEAFF
TRBJ2-7,TRBV10-2,few,TRBD1,TGCGCCAGCAGTGATTATGGGACAGGGCTGGGCTCCTACGAGCAGTACTTC,CASSDYGTGLGSYEQYF
TRBJ1-5,TRBV7-8,.,.,TGTGCCAGCAGCCTGATACAGGGAAATCAGCCCCAGCATTTT,CASSLIQGNQPQHF
TRBJ2-3,TRBV6-1,.,.,TGTGCCAGCAGTGAATCGAGGGTCTTCACAGATACGCAGTATTTT,CASSESRVFTDTQYF
TRBJ1-1,TRBV12-3/TRBV12-4,.,TRBD1,TGTGCCAGCAGTTCGACAGGGGTGAACGACGCTTTCTTT,CASSSTGVNDAFF
TRBJ2-2,TRBV7-9,once,.,TGTGCCAGCAGCTTAGCGGGACACCAAACCGGGGAGCTGTTTTTT,CASSLAGHQTGELFF
TRBJ1-5,TRBV19,.,TRBD1,TGTGCCAGTACACGGACAGGCGATAGCAATCAGCCCCAGCATTTT,CASTRTGDSNQPQHF
TRBJ2-1,TRBV5-1,.,.,TGCGCCAGCAGCTCAGCGGGCCACTCTGGCAATGAGCAGTTCTTC,CASSSAGHSGNEQFF
TRBJ2-1,TRBV9,.,TRBD1,TGTGCCAGCAGCCCGGGACAGAACTCCTACAATGAGCAGTTCTTC,CASSPGQNSYNEQFF
TRBJ1-2,TRBV6-1,.,.,TGTGCCAGCAGTGAAAGGGGAGGTGCCTATGGCTACACCTTC,CASSERGGAYGYTF
TRBJ2-2,TRBV19,.,.,TGTGCCAGCAGAATCCTAGGGAGTGGTAGCACCGGGGAGCTGTTTTTT,CASRILGSGSTGELFF
TRBJ2-7,TRBV9,.,TRBD1,TGTGCCAGCAGCCCCACATTCGACGGGACAGCAACCTACGAGCAGTACTTC,CASSPTFDGTATYEQYF
TRBJ2-5,TRBV11-2,.,TRBD1,TGTGCCAGCAGCTTAAACAGGGGTACGCAAGAGACCCAGTACTTC,CASSLNRGTQETQYF
TRBJ1-6,TRBV28,.,.,TGTGCCAGCAGTCGCCCGAGTTCACCCCTCCACTTT,CASSRPSSPLHF
TRBJ2-1,TRBV7-9,.,TRBD2,TGTGCCAGCAGCTTGGGCCTAGCGGGGGCCTGGAATGAGCAGTTCTTC,CASSLGLAGAWNEQFF
TRBJ1-2,TRBV3-1/TRBV3-2,.,.,TGTGCCAGCAGCCAAGGCGGGACCCAGGGCTATGGCTACACCTTC,CASSQGGTQGYGYTF
TRBJ1-4,TRBV5-1,.,TRBD1,TGCGCCAGCAGCTCAACAGGGGATGAGGAAAAACTGTTTTTT,CASSSTGDEEKLFF
TRBJ1-4,TRBV25-1,.,.,TGTGCCAGCAGTGCTTTGGGGCATGCAACTAATGAAAAACTGTTTTTT,CASSALGHATNEKLFF
TRBJ2-1,TRBV4-1,.,TRBD2,TGCGCCAGCAGCCAACCTAGCGGCTCCTACAATGAGCAGTTCTTC,CASSQPSGSYNEQFF
TRBJ2-1,TRBV19,.,TRBD2,TGTGCCAGTAGTCGAAGGACTAGCGGAAACTACAATGAGCAGTTCTTC,CASSRRTSGNYNEQFF
TRBJ2-5,TRBV5-5,.,.,TGTGCCAGCAGCTTCCCAGGTCTTCAGACCCAGTACTTC,CASSFPGLQTQYF
TRBJ1-1,TRBV19,once,TRBD1,TGTGCCAGTAGTTCCCGACAGACAGGGGGTTTAACTGAAGCTTTCTTT,CASSSRQTGGLTEAFF
TRBJ1-5,TRBV19,.,.,TGTGCCAGTAGCGACGACAGGAATCAGCCCCAGCATTTT,CASSDDRNQPQHF
TRBJ1-2,TRBV6-5,.,.,TGTGCCAGCAGTCGGGCTAACTATGGCTACACCTTC,CASSRANYGYTF
TRBJ2-7,TRBV5-6,.,.,TGTGCCAGCAGCTTGGTCGGGGTCGAGCAGTACTTC,CASSLVGVEQYF